The source of this TCR beta chain is a study of resident and recirculating memory T cells in vitiligo. Study context: Whole samples, not sorted cells, were homogenized and used for genomic DNA extraction.

The junction had 0 bases not matched to a gene; V was cut back by 3 bases and J by 5 bases. Germline V gives CDR1 KGHSH, CDR2 LQKENI. The CDR3 has 15 amino acids. Generated by immunoSEQ multiplex PCR, the TCRdb table keeps only in-frame clones and is missing some. The data show tens of thousands of clones, about 92% seen once. About this clone itself: Additional DNA sequences in this sample encode the identical CDR3.

This TCR was recovered from a male donor with vitiligo. The V gene is TRBV18, the J gene TRBJ2-1; 14 nucleotides align to TRBD2. The sequenced sample consisted of blood. In DNA form, the CDR3 reads TGTGCCAGCTCACCGGGACTAGCGGGAGACAATGAGCAGTTCTTC. It specifies CASSPGLAGDNEQFF.